A selection of T cell receptor beta chains follows, all from one sample in a study of blood T cell repertoires in COVID-19. Repertoires were generated with immunoSEQ multiplex PCR, while TCRdb's copy carries only in-frame clones and drops some. The sample records around 310,000 clones, roughly nine tenths being singletons. The sample taken for sequencing was PBMCs or T cells enriched from blood (not recorded which). The receptors here all came from a young woman who had recovered from COVID-19. Each CDR3 is given with its conserved first and last residue. Fields, in order: D gene, J gene, V gene, clone size, CDR3 protein, CDR3 DNA. A D gene is named only where the DNA matches it firmly. Not all rows give a size; the values are once, few, many and, for expanded clones, a class.

d_call: -
j_call: TRBJ1-4
v_call: TRBV4-2
clone_size: -
cdr3_aa: CASSQEATVPTNEKLFF
cdr3_nt: TGTGCCAGCAGCCAAGAGGCTACAGTTCCAACTAATGAAAAACTGTTTTTT

d_call: -
j_call: TRBJ1-4
v_call: TRBV2
clone_size: once
cdr3_aa: CASTGQTHEKLFF
cdr3_nt: TGTGCCAGCACCGGACAGACACATGAAAAACTGTTTTTT

d_call: TRBD2
j_call: TRBJ2-1
v_call: TRBV29-1
clone_size: once
cdr3_aa: CSVHRWTSGSGNEQFF
cdr3_nt: TGCAGCGTCCACCGTTGGACTAGCGGGAGTGGGAATGAGCAGTTCTTC

d_call: TRBD2
j_call: TRBJ2-1
v_call: TRBV7-9
clone_size: -
cdr3_aa: CASSLGLAAHLVF
cdr3_nt: TGTGCCAGCAGCTTGGGACTAGCGGCTCATCTGGTCTTC

d_call: TRBD1
j_call: TRBJ1-1
v_call: TRBV29-1
clone_size: -
cdr3_aa: CSVSLRDRRLGETEAFF
cdr3_nt: TGCAGCGTTTCTCTCCGGGACAGGAGGCTAGGGGAAACTGAAGCTTTCTTT

d_call: TRBD1
j_call: TRBJ1-1
v_call: TRBV28
clone_size: few
cdr3_aa: CASRLGTGAGNTEAFF
cdr3_nt: TGTGCCAGCAGACTCGGGACAGGGGCTGGGAACACTGAAGCTTTCTTT

d_call: -
j_call: TRBJ2-1
v_call: TRBV7-9
clone_size: -
cdr3_aa: CASSLSAVDNEQFF
cdr3_nt: TGTGCCAGCAGCTTGTCTGCGGTAGACAATGAGCAGTTCTTC

d_call: TRBD2
j_call: TRBJ2-1
v_call: TRBV19
clone_size: -
cdr3_aa: CASSIDGRGYNEQFF
cdr3_nt: TGTGCCAGTAGTATAGACGGGAGGGGCTACAATGAGCAGTTCTTC

d_call: -
j_call: TRBJ2-2
v_call: TRBV29-1
clone_size: -
cdr3_aa: CSVDSGELFF
cdr3_nt: TGCAGCGTTGACTCCGGGGAGCTGTTTTTT

d_call: -
j_call: TRBJ1-2
v_call: TRBV6-2/TRBV6-3
clone_size: -
cdr3_aa: CASSYLRATGYTF
cdr3_nt: TGTGCCAGCAGTTACCTCAGGGCCACTGGCTACACCTTC

d_call: TRBD1
j_call: TRBJ1-2
v_call: TRBV11-2
clone_size: -
cdr3_aa: CASSSSGTGAYYGYTF
cdr3_nt: TGTGCCAGCAGCTCCTCCGGGACAGGGGCATACTATGGCTACACCTTC

d_call: -
j_call: TRBJ1-1
v_call: TRBV21-1
clone_size: -
cdr3_aa: CASSRPGQGNRGTEAFF
cdr3_nt: TGTGCCAGCAGCAGGCCGGGACAGGGGAATCGGGGCACTGAAGCTTTCTTT

d_call: -
j_call: TRBJ2-1
v_call: TRBV5-1
clone_size: -
cdr3_aa: CASSLLGTLYNEQFF
cdr3_nt: TGCGCCAGCAGCTTGCTGGGGACACTCTACAATGAGCAGTTCTTC

d_call: -
j_call: TRBJ1-1
v_call: TRBV6-4
clone_size: -
cdr3_aa: CASRVGPDSHTEAFF
cdr3_nt: TGTGCCAGCAGGGTAGGGCCTGACAGTCACACTGAAGCTTTCTTT

d_call: -
j_call: TRBJ1-6
v_call: TRBV6-4
clone_size: -
cdr3_aa: CASRDSNLNSPLHF
cdr3_nt: TGTGCCAGCAGAGACAGCAACCTAAATTCACCCCTCCACTTT

d_call: -
j_call: TRBJ1-2
v_call: TRBV27
clone_size: once
cdr3_aa: CASSPIAGGGYGYTF
cdr3_nt: TGTGCCAGCAGTCCGATTGCGGGGGGGGGTTATGGCTACACCTTC

d_call: -
j_call: TRBJ1-2
v_call: TRBV6-4
clone_size: -
cdr3_aa: CASSEQGSYGYTF
cdr3_nt: TGTGCCAGCAGTGAACAGGGAAGCTATGGCTACACCTTC

d_call: -
j_call: TRBJ1-1
v_call: TRBV15
clone_size: -
cdr3_aa: CATLLGGTTNTEAFF
cdr3_nt: TGTGCCACCTTGTTAGGTGGGACTACGAACACTGAAGCTTTCTTT

d_call: -
j_call: TRBJ2-3
v_call: TRBV6-5
clone_size: -
cdr3_aa: CASRPGLSTDTQYF
cdr3_nt: TGTGCCAGCAGGCCGGGACTCAGCACAGATACGCAGTATTTT

d_call: -
j_call: TRBJ2-3
v_call: TRBV5-1
clone_size: -
cdr3_aa: CASSLERSGASTDTQYF
cdr3_nt: TGCGCCAGCAGCTTGGAGAGGAGCGGAGCTAGCACAGATACGCAGTATTTT

d_call: TRBD2
j_call: TRBJ2-5
v_call: TRBV5-4
clone_size: -
cdr3_aa: CASSLVWVGLAGEETQYF
cdr3_nt: TGTGCCAGCAGCTTGGTGTGGGTTGGGCTAGCGGGAGAAGAGACCCAGTACTTC

d_call: -
j_call: TRBJ2-1
v_call: TRBV5-1
clone_size: -
cdr3_aa: CASSSQEGRLYEQFF
cdr3_nt: TGCGCCAGCAGCTCCCAAGAGGGGAGGCTTTATGAGCAGTTCTTC

d_call: TRBD1
j_call: TRBJ1-2
v_call: TRBV2
clone_size: -
cdr3_aa: CASRDDRDWNYGYTF
cdr3_nt: TGTGCCAGCAGAGACGACAGGGACTGGAACTATGGCTACACCTTC

d_call: -
j_call: TRBJ2-7
v_call: TRBV7-6
clone_size: once
cdr3_aa: CASSPPSGAHSYEQYF
cdr3_nt: TGTGCCAGCAGCCCACCGTCAGGCGCCCACTCCTACGAGCAGTACTTC

d_call: TRBD1
j_call: TRBJ1-1
v_call: TRBV7-3
clone_size: -
cdr3_aa: CASSLDRENTEAFF
cdr3_nt: TGTGCCAGCAGCTTAGACAGGGAGAACACTGAAGCTTTCTTT

d_call: -
j_call: TRBJ2-1
v_call: TRBV19
clone_size: few
cdr3_aa: CASSIDSFYNEQFF
cdr3_nt: TGTGCCAGTAGTATAGATTCCTTCTACAATGAGCAGTTCTTC

d_call: -
j_call: TRBJ1-6
v_call: TRBV20-1
clone_size: few
cdr3_aa: CSASPGWSPLHF
cdr3_nt: TGCAGTGCTAGTCCCGGGTGGTCACCCCTCCACTTT

d_call: -
j_call: TRBJ2-2
v_call: TRBV24-1
clone_size: -
cdr3_aa: CATSDPPGMGNTGELFF
cdr3_nt: TGTGCCACCAGTGACCCCCCGGGGATGGGGAACACCGGGGAGCTGTTTTTT

d_call: TRBD1
j_call: TRBJ1-3
v_call: TRBV7-9
clone_size: -
cdr3_aa: CASSPLDRAGNTIYF
cdr3_nt: TGTGCCAGCAGCCCCTTGGACAGGGCTGGAAACACCATATATTTT

d_call: -
j_call: TRBJ2-3
v_call: TRBV30
clone_size: -
cdr3_aa: CAWNTGTSTDTQYF
cdr3_nt: TGTGCCTGGAATACCGGGACTAGCACAGATACGCAGTATTTT

d_call: -
j_call: TRBJ2-2
v_call: TRBV2
clone_size: -
cdr3_aa: CASSYQEEGGELFF
cdr3_nt: TGTGCCAGCAGTTACCAGGAGGAGGGCGGGGAGCTGTTTTTT

d_call: -
j_call: TRBJ1-2
v_call: TRBV3-1/TRBV3-2
clone_size: -
cdr3_aa: CASSPETGYGYTF
cdr3_nt: TGTGCCAGCAGCCCCGAGACAGGCTATGGCTACACCTTC

d_call: TRBD1
j_call: TRBJ1-6
v_call: TRBV7-6
clone_size: -
cdr3_aa: CASSSHRGSGPLHF
cdr3_nt: TGTGCCAGCAGCTCCCACAGGGGGTCGGGACCCCTCCACTTT

d_call: TRBD1
j_call: TRBJ1-5
v_call: TRBV18
clone_size: -
cdr3_aa: CASSQYGTGDQPQHF
cdr3_nt: TGTGCCAGCTCGCAATACGGGACAGGGGATCAGCCCCAGCATTTT

d_call: -
j_call: TRBJ2-1
v_call: TRBV28
clone_size: once
cdr3_aa: CASSLPRTDTYSYNEQFF
cdr3_nt: TGTGCCAGCAGTTTACCAAGGACGGACACTTACTCCTACAATGAGCAGTTCTTC

d_call: -
j_call: TRBJ2-4
v_call: TRBV7-2
clone_size: few
cdr3_aa: CASSLDGGSGIQYF
cdr3_nt: TGTGCCAGCAGCTTAGACGGGGGTAGCGGCATTCAGTACTTC

d_call: -
j_call: TRBJ2-2
v_call: TRBV7-9
clone_size: -
cdr3_aa: CASSSLTGELFF
cdr3_nt: TGTGCCAGCAGCTCACTAACCGGGGAGCTGTTTTTT

d_call: TRBD2
j_call: TRBJ2-1
v_call: TRBV5-6
clone_size: -
cdr3_aa: CASRIGLAGPNNEQFF
cdr3_nt: TGTGCCAGCAGGATTGGACTAGCGGGACCAAACAATGAGCAGTTCTTC

d_call: -
j_call: TRBJ1-2
v_call: TRBV3-1/TRBV3-2
clone_size: once
cdr3_aa: CASSPLIGAGYTF
cdr3_nt: TGTGCCAGCAGCCCATTAATTGGGGCTGGCTACACCTTC

d_call: TRBD1
j_call: TRBJ1-2
v_call: TRBV5-4
clone_size: few
cdr3_aa: CASSIGQVTMYGYTF
cdr3_nt: TGTGCCAGCAGCATCGGACAGGTGACGATGTATGGCTACACCTTC

d_call: -
j_call: TRBJ2-7
v_call: TRBV12-3/TRBV12-4
clone_size: -
cdr3_aa: CASMAGNYEQYF
cdr3_nt: TGTGCCAGTATGGCGGGGAACTACGAGCAGTACTTC

d_call: TRBD2
j_call: TRBJ2-3
v_call: TRBV5-6
clone_size: once
cdr3_aa: CASSFIWGLAGDRADTQYF
cdr3_nt: TGTGCCAGCAGCTTTATTTGGGGACTAGCGGGAGATAGGGCAGATACGCAGTATTTT

d_call: -
j_call: TRBJ1-3
v_call: TRBV5-5
clone_size: -
cdr3_aa: CASSPGDTRASGNTIYF
cdr3_nt: TGTGCCAGCAGCCCCGGAGACACTAGGGCCTCTGGAAACACCATATATTTT

d_call: TRBD1
j_call: TRBJ2-2
v_call: TRBV4-1
clone_size: few
cdr3_aa: CASSQDETGWNGELFF
cdr3_nt: TGCGCCAGCAGCCAAGATGAGACAGGGTGGAACGGGGAGCTGTTTTTT

d_call: -
j_call: TRBJ2-2
v_call: TRBV7-2
clone_size: once
cdr3_aa: CASSYSRAANTGELFF
cdr3_nt: TGTGCCAGCAGCTACAGCAGGGCAGCTAACACCGGGGAGCTGTTTTTT

d_call: TRBD1
j_call: TRBJ1-2
v_call: TRBV3-1/TRBV3-2
clone_size: -
cdr3_aa: CASSQAGTGHGYTF
cdr3_nt: TGTGCCAGCAGCCAGGCCGGGACAGGGCATGGCTACACCTTC

d_call: -
j_call: TRBJ1-1
v_call: TRBV5-6
clone_size: -
cdr3_aa: CASSLAINTEAFF
cdr3_nt: TGTGCCAGCAGCTTGGCCATTAACACTGAAGCTTTCTTT